Below, one TCR beta chain is given with its context. As yet, its antigen is unknown. This sample was taken from a study of CD8 T cells in Susac syndrome. Study-wide results and caveats: A relatively small number of individuals underwent TCR sequencing and HLA analysis.

The RNA input was roughly 0.45 to 1 ug, and it was reverse transcribed with random hexamers. Across 54 Vbeta and 13 Jbeta, immunoSEQ multiplex PCR amplified TCR beta CDR3. TCRdb used MiXCR to reprocess the immunoSEQ multiplex PCR reads, holding one entry per CDR3 protein. The sample includes 200,000 to 250,000 distinct CDR3 sequences, more than 85% of them seen just once. The CDR3 totals 12 residues. CDR1 and CDR2 (germline): SQVTM, ANQGSEA. Trimming pared 5 bases from V and 15 bases from J, leaving 20 bases between. The authors sequenced TCR beta from blood CD8+ and CD4+ T cells. V is TRBV29-1 and J is TRBJ2-1; D might be TRBD2 (5 bases). Sequencing was carried out using CD8+ T cells from PBMCs. The source is a human donor with multiple sclerosis. The CDR3 sequence is CSVPGLGKSMFF. CDR3 nucleotide sequence: TGCAGCGTTCCCGGACTGGGGAAAAGTATGTTCTTC.